A selection of T cell receptor beta chains follows, all from one sample in a study of beta chain features in type 1 diabetes. The protocol was immunoSEQ multiplex PCR, while the TCRdb copy is restricted to in-frame clones and leaves out a portion. Of about 170,000 clones detected, 6% to 9% appear once; the ten largest clones hold under 0.6%. The sample was central memory CD4+ T cells from blood. The source of these receptors is a man aged 18-30 years with type 1 diabetes. Each CDR3 is given with its conserved first and last residue. Each record gives: V gene, CDR3 protein.

v_call: TRBV29-1
cdr3_aa: CSGGKRGASSLFF

v_call: TRBV6-5
cdr3_aa: CASSNGDRVNQPQHF

v_call: TRBV5-6
cdr3_aa: CASSPTGSNEQFF

v_call: TRBV5-6
cdr3_aa: CASSLDRGTDTQYF

v_call: TRBV19
cdr3_aa: CASSVRETQYF

v_call: TRBV18
cdr3_aa: CASSLGTGERGQYF

v_call: TRBV25-1
cdr3_aa: CASSESRGTGELFF

v_call: TRBV6-5
cdr3_aa: CASRGTGSDTQYF

v_call: TRBV11-3
cdr3_aa: CASSWGQNEQYF

v_call: TRBV5-5
cdr3_aa: CASSLAPGGETAFF

v_call: TRBV7-6
cdr3_aa: CASSSGLRPHF

v_call: TRBV9
cdr3_aa: CASSVEGSGYNEQFF

v_call: TRBV7-2
cdr3_aa: CASSSQETQYF

v_call: TRBV7-2
cdr3_aa: CASSSGQNYGYTF

v_call: TRBV6-5
cdr3_aa: CASSRPDLQETQYF

v_call: TRBV5-1
cdr3_aa: CASSIGQGNTEAFF

v_call: TRBV5-6
cdr3_aa: CASRSGFLRTDTQYF

v_call: TRBV18
cdr3_aa: CASSRDREPNYGYTF

v_call: TRBV6-5
cdr3_aa: CASRLGTVYEQYF

v_call: TRBV6-6
cdr3_aa: CASSYSGYSSGNTIYF

v_call: TRBV5-1
cdr3_aa: CASSRAGGETQYF

v_call: TRBV9
cdr3_aa: CASSVRGVETQYF

v_call: TRBV13
cdr3_aa: CASSKTGENTGELFF

v_call: TRBV4-1
cdr3_aa: CASSQAGQTYEQYF

v_call: TRBV5-4
cdr3_aa: CASSLNPGTQQFF

v_call: TRBV11-2
cdr3_aa: CASSLMGQGHEQYF

v_call: TRBV10-2
cdr3_aa: CASSWTGIRYTEAFF

v_call: TRBV6-6
cdr3_aa: CASSPPSGRAEETQYF

v_call: TRBV7-7
cdr3_aa: CASSPGGGKRSTGELFF

v_call: TRBV2
cdr3_aa: CASSPRQVQFF

v_call: TRBV6-6
cdr3_aa: CASSYAGTSTDTQYF

v_call: TRBV2
cdr3_aa: CASSDRNTEAFF

v_call: TRBV28
cdr3_aa: CASSSPAGVREQYF

v_call: TRBV7-2
cdr3_aa: CASSPGGQPQHF

v_call: TRBV29-1
cdr3_aa: CSVTQGTNTEAFF

v_call: TRBV28
cdr3_aa: CASSLPGQGVGETQYF

v_call: TRBV7-9
cdr3_aa: CASLGGAETQYF

v_call: TRBV6-5
cdr3_aa: CASSYSGQFNEKLFF

v_call: TRBV7-9
cdr3_aa: CASSLNTGLDEQYF

v_call: TRBV2
cdr3_aa: CASKGDLNTEAFF

v_call: TRBV4-2
cdr3_aa: CASSQEVATGQYF

v_call: TRBV5-1
cdr3_aa: CASSFQSGRGLNTQYF

v_call: TRBV7-9
cdr3_aa: CASSSGDRASYGYTF

v_call: TRBV28
cdr3_aa: CATTSWANEQFF

v_call: TRBV18
cdr3_aa: CASSPDRTQYF

v_call: TRBV5-4
cdr3_aa: CASSFDRADTQYF

v_call: TRBV5-4
cdr3_aa: CASSRASGGPDTQYF

v_call: TRBV19
cdr3_aa: CASSPQTPSADTQYF

v_call: TRBV5-1
cdr3_aa: CASSRDSGGGSYEQYF

v_call: TRBV27
cdr3_aa: CASRRDWGRGDTQYF

v_call: TRBV5-6
cdr3_aa: CASSINSRPGELFF

v_call: TRBV9
cdr3_aa: CASSVQGNLQETQYF

v_call: TRBV18
cdr3_aa: CASSPIDSVNQPQHF